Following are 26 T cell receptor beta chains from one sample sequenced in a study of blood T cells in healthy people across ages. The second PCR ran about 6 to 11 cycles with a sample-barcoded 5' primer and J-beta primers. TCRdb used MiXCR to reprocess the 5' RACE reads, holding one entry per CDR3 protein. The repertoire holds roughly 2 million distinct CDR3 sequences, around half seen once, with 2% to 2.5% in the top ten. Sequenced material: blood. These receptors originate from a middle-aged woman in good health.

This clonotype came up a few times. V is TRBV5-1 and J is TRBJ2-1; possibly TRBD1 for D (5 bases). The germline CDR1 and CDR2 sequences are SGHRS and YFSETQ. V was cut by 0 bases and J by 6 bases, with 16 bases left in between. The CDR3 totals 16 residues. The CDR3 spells CASSLVQGSGSNEQFF. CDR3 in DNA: TGCGCCAGCAGCTTGGTTCAGGGTAGTGGATCCAATGAGCAGTTCTTC.

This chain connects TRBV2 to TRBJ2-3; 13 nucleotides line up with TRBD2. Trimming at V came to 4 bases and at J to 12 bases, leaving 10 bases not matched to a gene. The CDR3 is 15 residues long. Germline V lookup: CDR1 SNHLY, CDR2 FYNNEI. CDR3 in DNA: TGTGCCAGCAGTGGAGCGGGACTAGCGGGGCTTGACCAGTATTTT. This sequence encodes CASSGAGLAGLDQYF.

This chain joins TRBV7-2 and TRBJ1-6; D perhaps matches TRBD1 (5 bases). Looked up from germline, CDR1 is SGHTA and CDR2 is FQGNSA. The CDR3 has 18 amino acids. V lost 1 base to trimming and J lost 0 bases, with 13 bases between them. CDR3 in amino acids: CASSLEGWGSSYNSPLHF. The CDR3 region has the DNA TGTGCCAGCAGCTTAGAAGGTTGGGGGAGCTCCTATAATTCACCCCTCCACTTT.

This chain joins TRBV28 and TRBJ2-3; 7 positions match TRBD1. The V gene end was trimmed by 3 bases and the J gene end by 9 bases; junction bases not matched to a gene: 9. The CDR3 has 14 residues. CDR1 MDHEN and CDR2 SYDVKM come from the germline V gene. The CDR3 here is CASSFATGVRTQYF. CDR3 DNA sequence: TGTGCCAGCAGTTTCGCAACAGGGGTTAGAACGCAGTATTTT.

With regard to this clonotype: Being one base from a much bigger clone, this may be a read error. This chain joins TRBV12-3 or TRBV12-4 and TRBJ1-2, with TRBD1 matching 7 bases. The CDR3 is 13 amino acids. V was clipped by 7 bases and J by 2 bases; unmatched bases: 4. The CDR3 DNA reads TGTGCCAGCACCGAGACAGGGAACTATGGCTACACCTTC. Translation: CASTETGNYGYTF.

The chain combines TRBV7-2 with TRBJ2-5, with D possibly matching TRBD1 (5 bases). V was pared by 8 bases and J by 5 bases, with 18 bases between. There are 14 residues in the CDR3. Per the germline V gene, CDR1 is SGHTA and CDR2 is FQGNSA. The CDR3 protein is CASQSGRSRETQYF. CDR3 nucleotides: TGTGCCAGCCAGTCAGGGCGATCCCGGGAGACCCAGTACTTC. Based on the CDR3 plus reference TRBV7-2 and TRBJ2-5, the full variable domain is GAGVSQSPSNKVTEKGKDVELRCDPISGHTALYWYRQSLGQGLEFLIYFQGNSAPDKSGLPSDRFSAERTGGSVSTLTIQRTQQEDSAVYLCASQSGRSRETQYFGPGTRLLVL.

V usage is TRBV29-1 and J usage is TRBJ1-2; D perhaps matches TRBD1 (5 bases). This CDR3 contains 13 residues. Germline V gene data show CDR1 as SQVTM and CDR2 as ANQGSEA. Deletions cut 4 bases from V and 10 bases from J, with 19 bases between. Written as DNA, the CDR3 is TGCAGCGTTGTGGATAAGGGGATAGCTCTCTACACCTTC. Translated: CSVVDKGIALYTF.

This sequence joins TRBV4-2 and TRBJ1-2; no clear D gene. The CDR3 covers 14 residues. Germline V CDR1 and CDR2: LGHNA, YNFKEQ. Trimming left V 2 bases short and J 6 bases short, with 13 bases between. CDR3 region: CASSQRVEGDGYTF. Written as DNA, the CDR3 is TGTGCCAGCAGCCAAAGGGTGGAGGGTGATGGCTACACCTTC.

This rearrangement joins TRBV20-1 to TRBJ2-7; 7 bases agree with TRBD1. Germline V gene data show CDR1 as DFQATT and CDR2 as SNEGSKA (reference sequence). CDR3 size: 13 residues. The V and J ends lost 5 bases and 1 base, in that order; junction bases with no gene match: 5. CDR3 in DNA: TGCAGTGCTGGTAAGACAGGGTCCTACGAGCAGTACTTC. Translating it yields CSAGKTGSYEQYF.

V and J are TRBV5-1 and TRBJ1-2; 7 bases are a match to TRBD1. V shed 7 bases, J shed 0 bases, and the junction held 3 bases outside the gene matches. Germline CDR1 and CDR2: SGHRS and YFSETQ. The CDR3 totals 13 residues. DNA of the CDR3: TGCGCCAGCTTGGGACAGTCTAACTATGGCTACACCTTC. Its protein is CASLGQSNYGYTF.

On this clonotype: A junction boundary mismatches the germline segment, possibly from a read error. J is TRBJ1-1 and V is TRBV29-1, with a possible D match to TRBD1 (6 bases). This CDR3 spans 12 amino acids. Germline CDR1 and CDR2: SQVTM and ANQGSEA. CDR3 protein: CSVGQRTVEAFF. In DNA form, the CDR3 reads TGTAGCGTCGGACAAAGGACAGTTGAAGCTTTCTTT.

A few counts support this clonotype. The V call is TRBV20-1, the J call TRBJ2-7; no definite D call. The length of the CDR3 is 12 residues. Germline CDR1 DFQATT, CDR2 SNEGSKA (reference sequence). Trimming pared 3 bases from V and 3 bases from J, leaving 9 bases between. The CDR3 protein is CSARGPFYEQYF. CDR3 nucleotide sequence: TGCAGTGCTAGGGGCCCCTTCTACGAGCAGTACTTC.

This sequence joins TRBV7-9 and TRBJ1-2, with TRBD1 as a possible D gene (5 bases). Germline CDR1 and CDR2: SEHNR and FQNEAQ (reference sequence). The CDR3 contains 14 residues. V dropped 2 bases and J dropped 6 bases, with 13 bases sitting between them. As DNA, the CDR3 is TGTGCCAGCAGCTTATCGGTCAGGGAGGATGGCTACACCTTC. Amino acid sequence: CASSLSVREDGYTF.

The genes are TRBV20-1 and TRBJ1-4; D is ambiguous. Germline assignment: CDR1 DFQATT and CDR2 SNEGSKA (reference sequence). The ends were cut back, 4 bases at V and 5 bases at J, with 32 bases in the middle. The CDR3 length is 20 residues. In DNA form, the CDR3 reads TGCAGTGCTAACCCGATGTGGGTATGGATGCGTGTGGGGATGAATGAAAAACTGTTTTTT. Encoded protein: CSANPMWVWMRVGMNEKLFF.

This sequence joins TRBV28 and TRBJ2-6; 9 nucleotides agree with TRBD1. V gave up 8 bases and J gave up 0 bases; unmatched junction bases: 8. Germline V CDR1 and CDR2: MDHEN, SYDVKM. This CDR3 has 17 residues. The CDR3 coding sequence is TGTGCCAGCGGGGACAGGGAACTAAGCTCTGGGGCCAACGTCCTGACTTTC. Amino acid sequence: CASGDRELSSGANVLTF.

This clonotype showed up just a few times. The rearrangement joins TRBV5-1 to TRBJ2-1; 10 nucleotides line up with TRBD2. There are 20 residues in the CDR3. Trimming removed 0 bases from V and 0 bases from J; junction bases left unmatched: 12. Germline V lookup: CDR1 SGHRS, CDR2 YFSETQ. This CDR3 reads CASSLGLAGAPLSSYNEQFF. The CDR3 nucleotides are TGCGCCAGCAGCTTGGGGCTAGCGGGGGCCCCACTAAGCTCCTACAATGAGCAGTTCTTC.

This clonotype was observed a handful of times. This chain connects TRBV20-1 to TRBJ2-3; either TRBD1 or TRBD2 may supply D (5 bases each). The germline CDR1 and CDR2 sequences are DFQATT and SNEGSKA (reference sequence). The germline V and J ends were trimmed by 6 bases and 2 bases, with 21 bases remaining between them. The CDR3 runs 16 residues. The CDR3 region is CSADSPGPGSTDTQYF. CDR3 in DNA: TGCAGTGCAGACTCCCCGGGACCCGGCTCCACAGATACGCAGTATTTT.

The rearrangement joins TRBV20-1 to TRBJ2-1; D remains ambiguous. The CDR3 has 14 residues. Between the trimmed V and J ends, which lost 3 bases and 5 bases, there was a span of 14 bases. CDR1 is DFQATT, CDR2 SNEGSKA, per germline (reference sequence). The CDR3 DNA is TGCAGTGCTAGTTGGTCATCAAAGAACAATGAGCAGTTCTTC. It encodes CSASWSSKNNEQFF.

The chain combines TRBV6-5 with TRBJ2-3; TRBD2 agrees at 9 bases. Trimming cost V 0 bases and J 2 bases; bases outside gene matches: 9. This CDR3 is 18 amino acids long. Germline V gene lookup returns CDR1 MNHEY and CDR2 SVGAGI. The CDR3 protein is CASSYSRGAGGPTDTQYF. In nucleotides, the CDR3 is TGTGCCAGCAGTTACTCGAGGGGCGCGGGGGGGCCCACAGATACGCAGTATTTT.

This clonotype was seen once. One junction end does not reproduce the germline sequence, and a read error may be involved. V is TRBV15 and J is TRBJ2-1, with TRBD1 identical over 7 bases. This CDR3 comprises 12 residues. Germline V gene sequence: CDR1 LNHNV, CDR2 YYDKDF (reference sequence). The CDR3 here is CATSTQGNEQFF. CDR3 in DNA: TGTGCTACCAGCACACAGGGGAATGAGCAGTTCTTC.

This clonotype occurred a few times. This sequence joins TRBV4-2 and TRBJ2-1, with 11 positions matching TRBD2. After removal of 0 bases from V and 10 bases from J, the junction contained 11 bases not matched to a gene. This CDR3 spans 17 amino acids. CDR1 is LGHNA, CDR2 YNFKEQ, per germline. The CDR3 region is CASSQDAATSGGREQFF. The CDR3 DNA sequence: TGTGCCAGCAGCCAAGATGCTGCTACTAGCGGGGGTCGCGAGCAGTTCTTC.

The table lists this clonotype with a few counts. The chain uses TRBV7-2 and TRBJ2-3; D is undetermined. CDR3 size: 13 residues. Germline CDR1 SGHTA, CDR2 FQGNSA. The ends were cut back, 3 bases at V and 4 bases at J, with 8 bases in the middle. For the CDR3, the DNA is TGTGCCAGCAGCTTTTCTTATGCAGATACGCAGTATTTT. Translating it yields CASSFSYADTQYF.

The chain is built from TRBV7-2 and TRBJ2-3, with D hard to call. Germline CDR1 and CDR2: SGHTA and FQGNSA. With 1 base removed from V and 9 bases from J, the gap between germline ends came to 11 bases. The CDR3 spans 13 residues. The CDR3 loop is CASSLGVGLTQYF. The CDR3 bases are TGTGCCAGCAGCTTAGGAGTAGGGTTGACGCAGTATTTT.

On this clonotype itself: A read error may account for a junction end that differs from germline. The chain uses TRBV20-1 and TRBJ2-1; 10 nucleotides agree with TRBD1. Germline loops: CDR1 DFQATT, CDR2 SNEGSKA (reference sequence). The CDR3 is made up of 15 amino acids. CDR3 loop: CSARDGDRGYNEQLF. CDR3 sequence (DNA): TGCAGTGCTAGAGATGGGGACAGGGGCTACAATGAGCAGTTATTC.

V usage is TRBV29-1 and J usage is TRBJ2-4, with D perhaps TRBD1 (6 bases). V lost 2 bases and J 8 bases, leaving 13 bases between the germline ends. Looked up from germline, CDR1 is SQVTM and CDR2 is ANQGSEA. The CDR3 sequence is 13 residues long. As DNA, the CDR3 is TGCAGCGTTGAATCGGACAGATCGGACATTCAGTACTTC. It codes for CSVESDRSDIQYF. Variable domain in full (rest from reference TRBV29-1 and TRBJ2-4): SAVISQKPSRDICQRGTSLTIQCQVDSQVTMMFWYRQQPGQSLTLIATANQGSEATYESGFVIDKFPISRPNLTFSTLTVSNMSPEDSSIYLCSVESDRSDIQYFGAGTRLSVL.

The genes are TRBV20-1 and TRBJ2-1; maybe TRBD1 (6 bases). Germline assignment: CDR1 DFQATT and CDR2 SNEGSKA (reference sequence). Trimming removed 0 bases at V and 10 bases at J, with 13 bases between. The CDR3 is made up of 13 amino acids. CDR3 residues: CSARDGQGREQFF. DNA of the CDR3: TGCAGTGCTAGAGATGGTCAGGGGAGAGAGCAGTTCTTC.